This TCR beta chain was obtained from a study of blood T cell repertoires in COVID-19. Losses at the gene ends were 3 bases for V and 3 bases for J; bases not matched to a gene: 4. This CDR3 is 14 amino acids long. Germline loops: CDR1 MNHEY, CDR2 SVGEGT. All enrollees were roughly 18 to 95 years old and from some 24 US areas. Donors of Cohort 3 who recovered were those that had two negative PCRs, clearance, or symptom resolution. The method was immunoSEQ multiplex PCR; TCRdb's version includes in-frame clones alone and lacks a portion of them. The sample yields a few hundred thousand clones, about 90% seen once.

Sequenced input: PBMCs or T cells enriched from blood (not recorded which). This chain uses TRBV6-2 or TRBV6-3 with TRBJ1-2, with 7 bases lining up with TRBD1. The TCR sequence derives from a woman in her twenties or thirties who had recovered from COVID-19. CDR3 loop: CASSYTGEDYGYTF. The CDR3, as DNA: TGTGCCAGCAGTTATACAGGGGAGGACTATGGCTACACCTTC.